This is a list of T cell receptor beta chains from one sample in a study of cytomegalovirus exposure and HLA in healthy donors. The data were produced by immunoSEQ multiplex PCR, yet TCRdb's version contains in-frame clones alone and is incomplete. The repertoire consists of around 170,000 clones, with approximately 71% occurring once and the leading ten covering approximately 1.5%. Sequencing was performed on PBMCs. Every receptor here comes from a girl between 5 and 17 years old in good health and CMV-seronegative. Both conserved end residues are part of each CDR3. The D gene is left open where the match is weak. Size is stated for part of the rows, as once, few or many counts, or as a class when the clone is expanded.

v_gene: TRBV23-1; j_gene: TRBJ1-2; abundance: -; d_gene: -; CDR3aa: CASSQSPLNYGYTF; CDR3nt: TGCGCCAGCAGTCAATCTCCACTCAACTATGGCTACACCTTC
v_gene: TRBV6-1; j_gene: TRBJ1-5; abundance: -; d_gene: -; CDR3aa: CASSDREGDQPQHF; CDR3nt: TGTGCCAGCAGTGATCGGGAGGGCGATCAGCCCCAGCATTTT
v_gene: TRBV5-4; j_gene: TRBJ2-7; abundance: -; d_gene: TRBD1; CDR3aa: CASSSGQGAYEQYF; CDR3nt: TGTGCCAGCAGCTCCGGACAGGGGGCCTACGAGCAGTACTTC
v_gene: TRBV4-1; j_gene: TRBJ1-6; abundance: -; d_gene: -; CDR3aa: CASSQEGQDASPLHF; CDR3nt: TGCGCCAGCAGCCAAGAGGGGCAGGACGCTTCACCCCTCCACTTT
v_gene: TRBV5-1; j_gene: TRBJ1-4; abundance: -; d_gene: -; CDR3aa: CASSVMTGNEKLFF; CDR3nt: TGCGCCAGCAGCGTTATGACAGGTAATGAAAAACTGTTTTTT
v_gene: TRBV7-2; j_gene: TRBJ2-2; abundance: -; d_gene: TRBD2; CDR3aa: CASSRGLAGAGELFF; CDR3nt: TGTGCCAGCAGCCGGGGACTAGCGGGGGCCGGGGAGCTGTTTTTT
v_gene: TRBV27; j_gene: TRBJ2-3; abundance: once; d_gene: -; CDR3aa: CASRGVGQGFPDTQYF; CDR3nt: TGTGCCAGCAGAGGAGTGGGGCAGGGCTTCCCAGATACGCAGTATTTT
v_gene: TRBV20-1; j_gene: TRBJ1-1; abundance: -; d_gene: -; CDR3aa: CSAWRGTEAFF; CDR3nt: TGCAGTGCTTGGCGCGGCACTGAAGCTTTCTTT
v_gene: TRBV7-6; j_gene: TRBJ1-1; abundance: -; d_gene: TRBD1; CDR3aa: CASSPIGTGGTEAFF; CDR3nt: TGTGCCAGCAGCCCCATTGGAACAGGGGGCACTGAAGCTTTCTTT
v_gene: TRBV5-4; j_gene: TRBJ1-2; abundance: few; d_gene: TRBD1; CDR3aa: CASSFGTALGELYGYTF; CDR3nt: TGTGCCAGCAGCTTTGGGACAGCATTAGGAGAACTCTATGGCTACACCTTC
v_gene: TRBV6-5; j_gene: TRBJ2-2; abundance: -; d_gene: TRBD1; CDR3aa: CASSPGQGAGELFF; CDR3nt: TGTGCCAGCAGTCCCGGACAGGGGGCCGGGGAGCTGTTTTTT
v_gene: TRBV30; j_gene: TRBJ2-1; abundance: -; d_gene: TRBD2; CDR3aa: CAWSRRLAGDYNEQFF; CDR3nt: TGTGCCTGGAGTCGCCGACTAGCGGGCGACTACAATGAGCAGTTCTTC
v_gene: TRBV15; j_gene: TRBJ2-3; abundance: once; d_gene: -; CDR3aa: CATSTAGTPGTDTQYF; CDR3nt: TGTGCCACCAGCACAGCCGGGACTCCAGGAACAGATACGCAGTATTTT
v_gene: TRBV15; j_gene: TRBJ2-1; abundance: few; d_gene: TRBD1; CDR3aa: CATSRATGGSYNEQFF; CDR3nt: TGTGCCACCAGCAGGGCCACAGGGGGCTCCTACAATGAGCAGTTCTTC
v_gene: TRBV5-1; j_gene: TRBJ1-1; abundance: -; d_gene: -; CDR3aa: CASSLRGGGTEAFF; CDR3nt: TGCGCCAGCAGCTTGCGAGGAGGAGGCACTGAAGCTTTCTTT
v_gene: TRBV14; j_gene: TRBJ1-1; abundance: -; d_gene: -; CDR3aa: CASSQDPNRPWNTEAFF; CDR3nt: TGTGCCAGCAGCCAAGATCCCAACAGGCCTTGGAACACTGAAGCTTTCTTT
v_gene: TRBV10-1; j_gene: TRBJ1-1; abundance: -; d_gene: -; CDR3aa: CASKETGNTEAFF; CDR3nt: TGCGCCAGCAAAGAGACAGGGAACACTGAAGCTTTCTTT
v_gene: TRBV2; j_gene: TRBJ1-2; abundance: -; d_gene: -; CDR3aa: CASSESINYGYTF; CDR3nt: TGTGCCAGCAGTGAATCCATTAACTATGGCTACACCTTC
v_gene: TRBV7-2; j_gene: TRBJ2-3; abundance: -; d_gene: TRBD2; CDR3aa: CASSERGGATTDTQYF; CDR3nt: TGTGCCAGCAGCGAACGCGGGGGGGCGACCACAGATACGCAGTATTTT
v_gene: TRBV27; j_gene: TRBJ1-2; abundance: -; d_gene: -; CDR3aa: CASTPTGGLNYGYTF; CDR3nt: TGTGCCAGCACCCCGACGGGGGGCCTAAACTATGGCTACACCTTC
v_gene: TRBV5-4; j_gene: TRBJ2-3; abundance: -; d_gene: TRBD2; CDR3aa: CASSTRSGEGTDTQYF; CDR3nt: TGTGCCAGCTCCACTCGATCTGGGGAGGGGACAGATACGCAGTATTTT
v_gene: TRBV29-1; j_gene: TRBJ2-6; abundance: -; d_gene: -; CDR3aa: CSVQGPSGANVLTF; CDR3nt: TGCAGCGTTCAGGGTCCCTCTGGGGCCAACGTCCTGACTTTC
v_gene: TRBV27; j_gene: TRBJ2-1; abundance: -; d_gene: -; CDR3aa: CASSLFPSPVDNEQFF; CDR3nt: TGTGCCAGCAGTTTATTTCCCAGTCCAGTCGACAATGAGCAGTTCTTC
v_gene: TRBV6-5; j_gene: TRBJ1-1; abundance: -; d_gene: -; CDR3aa: CASSSTGLVTEAFF; CDR3nt: TGTGCCAGCAGTTCGACAGGTTTGGTCACTGAAGCTTTCTTT
v_gene: TRBV7-8; j_gene: TRBJ1-1; abundance: -; d_gene: -; CDR3aa: CASSLGGGGNTEAFF; CDR3nt: TGTGCCAGCAGCTTGGGCGGGGGGGGGAACACTGAAGCTTTCTTT
v_gene: TRBV18; j_gene: TRBJ2-5; abundance: -; d_gene: TRBD2; CDR3aa: CASSPRGGGGSPETQYF; CDR3nt: TGTGCCAGCTCACCAAGGGGCGGCGGGGGGTCCCCAGAGACCCAGTACTTC
v_gene: TRBV6-1; j_gene: TRBJ1-2; abundance: once; d_gene: -; CDR3aa: CATYSTVNYGYTF; CDR3nt: TGTGCCACCTACTCAACAGTGAACTATGGCTACACCTTC
v_gene: TRBV29-1; j_gene: TRBJ1-1; abundance: -; d_gene: -; CDR3aa: CSVLPGHQNTEAFF; CDR3nt: TGCAGCGTCCTCCCGGGACACCAAAACACTGAAGCTTTCTTT
v_gene: TRBV5-6; j_gene: TRBJ1-2; abundance: -; d_gene: TRBD1; CDR3aa: CASINTGTGIDGYTF; CDR3nt: TGTGCCAGCATCAACACCGGGACAGGGATAGATGGCTACACCTTC
v_gene: TRBV7-8; j_gene: TRBJ2-3; abundance: -; d_gene: TRBD2; CDR3aa: CASSPVTSGGAGDTQYF; CDR3nt: TGTGCCAGCAGCCCTGTGACTAGCGGGGGGGCGGGAGATACGCAGTATTTT
v_gene: TRBV7-9; j_gene: TRBJ2-1; abundance: -; d_gene: TRBD2; CDR3aa: CASISGGAYNEQFF; CDR3nt: TGTGCCAGCATTAGCGGGGGTGCCTACAATGAGCAGTTCTTC
v_gene: TRBV19; j_gene: TRBJ1-6; abundance: -; d_gene: -; CDR3aa: CASIYKSVYNSPLHF; CDR3nt: TGTGCCAGTATTTACAAATCAGTTTATAATTCACCCCTCCACTTT
v_gene: TRBV2; j_gene: TRBJ1-4; abundance: -; d_gene: TRBD1; CDR3aa: CASSLGQTNEKLFF; CDR3nt: TGTGCCAGCAGCCTGGGACAGACTAATGAAAAACTGTTTTTT
v_gene: TRBV5-1; j_gene: TRBJ2-4; abundance: -; d_gene: -; CDR3aa: CASSLLEGQDIQYF; CDR3nt: TGCGCCAGCAGCTTGTTAGAGGGCCAGGACATTCAGTACTTC
v_gene: TRBV7-6; j_gene: TRBJ1-2; abundance: -; d_gene: -; CDR3aa: CASSSRSNYGYTF; CDR3nt: TGTGCCAGCAGCTCACGGAGTAACTATGGCTACACCTTC
v_gene: TRBV29-1; j_gene: TRBJ1-1; abundance: -; d_gene: -; CDR3aa: CSVTLWGENTEAFF; CDR3nt: TGCAGCGTGACCCTTTGGGGGGAAAACACTGAAGCTTTCTTT
v_gene: TRBV4-1; j_gene: TRBJ1-6; abundance: -; d_gene: TRBD1; CDR3aa: CASSQEAGGINSPLHF; CDR3nt: TGCGCCAGCAGCCAAGAAGCAGGGGGGATCAATTCACCCCTCCACTTT
v_gene: TRBV29-1; j_gene: TRBJ2-7; abundance: -; d_gene: TRBD1; CDR3aa: CSGGQGAYEQYF; CDR3nt: TGCAGCGGTGGACAGGGGGCTTACGAGCAGTACTTC
v_gene: TRBV7-9; j_gene: TRBJ2-7; abundance: few; d_gene: -; CDR3aa: CASSLAVGDNTYEQYF; CDR3nt: TGTGCCAGCAGCTTAGCGGTGGGGGACAATACCTACGAGCAGTACTTC
v_gene: TRBV4-2; j_gene: TRBJ1-5; abundance: -; d_gene: -; CDR3aa: CASSQAGTSALNQPQHF; CDR3nt: TGTGCCAGCAGCCAAGCGGGTACATCGGCCCTCAATCAGCCCCAGCATTTT
v_gene: TRBV10-3; j_gene: TRBJ1-1; abundance: -; d_gene: TRBD1; CDR3aa: CAITRTGSDTEAFF; CDR3nt: TGTGCCATCACTAGGACAGGGTCTGACACTGAAGCTTTCTTT
v_gene: TRBV5-8; j_gene: TRBJ2-1; abundance: -; d_gene: -; CDR3aa: CASSFSYEQFF; CDR3nt: TGTGCCAGCAGCTTTAGCTATGAGCAGTTCTTC
v_gene: TRBV27; j_gene: TRBJ2-7; abundance: once; d_gene: -; CDR3aa: CASSSRVERYF; CDR3nt: TGTGCCAGCAGTTCCCGCGTGGAGCGGTACTTC
v_gene: TRBV9; j_gene: TRBJ1-1; abundance: -; d_gene: -; CDR3aa: CASSVTAGGYTEAFF; CDR3nt: TGTGCCAGCAGCGTCACCGCCGGCGGCTACACTGAAGCTTTCTTT
v_gene: TRBV25-1; j_gene: TRBJ2-5; abundance: -; d_gene: TRBD2; CDR3aa: CASSGPRRGEDWETQYF; CDR3nt: TGTGCCAGCAGTGGTCCCAGACGGGGGGAAGATTGGGAGACCCAGTACTTC
v_gene: TRBV4-1; j_gene: TRBJ1-2; abundance: -; d_gene: -; CDR3aa: CASSQLRQGGGYTF; CDR3nt: TGCGCCAGCAGCCAACTAAGGCAGGGCGGTGGCTACACCTTC
v_gene: TRBV10-3; j_gene: TRBJ1-6; abundance: -; d_gene: -; CDR3aa: CAISDQASSYNSPLHF; CDR3nt: TGTGCCATCAGTGACCAGGCAAGCTCCTATAATTCACCCCTCCACTTT
v_gene: TRBV7-2; j_gene: TRBJ1-2; abundance: -; d_gene: TRBD1; CDR3aa: CASSLDGTGGNYGYTF; CDR3nt: TGTGCCAGCAGCTTAGATGGGACAGGGGGCAACTATGGCTACACCTTC
v_gene: TRBV7-9; j_gene: TRBJ1-5; abundance: -; d_gene: TRBD1; CDR3aa: CASSLTGTENQPQHF; CDR3nt: TGTGCCAGCAGCTTAACCGGGACAGAGAATCAGCCCCAGCATTTT
v_gene: TRBV9; j_gene: TRBJ2-3; abundance: -; d_gene: TRBD1; CDR3aa: CASSVKTGWGADTQYF; CDR3nt: TGTGCCAGCAGCGTAAAGACAGGGTGGGGTGCAGATACGCAGTATTTT
v_gene: TRBV14; j_gene: TRBJ1-2; abundance: -; d_gene: -; CDR3aa: CASSTQTDYGYTF; CDR3nt: TGTGCCAGCAGCACCCAGACAGACTATGGCTACACCTTC
v_gene: TRBV5-8; j_gene: TRBJ2-5; abundance: once; d_gene: -; CDR3aa: CASSLGSRGDIQETQYF; CDR3nt: TGTGCCAGCAGCTTGGGTAGTCGGGGGGACATCCAAGAGACCCAGTACTTC
v_gene: TRBV27; j_gene: TRBJ2-5; abundance: -; d_gene: TRBD1; CDR3aa: CASRDRGQETQYF; CDR3nt: TGTGCCAGCAGGGACAGGGGTCAAGAGACCCAGTACTTC
v_gene: TRBV13; j_gene: TRBJ1-4; abundance: few; d_gene: TRBD1; CDR3aa: CASSFPHRGRQEKLFF; CDR3nt: TGTGCCAGCAGCTTCCCCCACAGGGGGCGTCAGGAAAAACTGTTTTTT
v_gene: TRBV20-1; j_gene: TRBJ1-2; abundance: -; d_gene: -; CDR3aa: CSAHASGGYTF; CDR3nt: TGCAGTGCCCACGCCAGCGGTGGCTACACCTTC
v_gene: TRBV19; j_gene: TRBJ1-5; abundance: -; d_gene: -; CDR3aa: CASSISQNQPQHF; CDR3nt: TGTGCCAGTAGTATTTCACAGAATCAGCCCCAGCATTTT
v_gene: TRBV19; j_gene: TRBJ2-2; abundance: -; d_gene: -; CDR3aa: CASSIDTEGELFF; CDR3nt: TGTGCCAGTAGTATAGATACGGAGGGGGAGCTGTTTTTT
v_gene: TRBV4-2; j_gene: TRBJ1-2; abundance: -; d_gene: TRBD1; CDR3aa: CASSQVLGQGYGYTF; CDR3nt: TGTGCCAGCAGCCAAGTTCTAGGACAGGGCTATGGCTACACCTTC